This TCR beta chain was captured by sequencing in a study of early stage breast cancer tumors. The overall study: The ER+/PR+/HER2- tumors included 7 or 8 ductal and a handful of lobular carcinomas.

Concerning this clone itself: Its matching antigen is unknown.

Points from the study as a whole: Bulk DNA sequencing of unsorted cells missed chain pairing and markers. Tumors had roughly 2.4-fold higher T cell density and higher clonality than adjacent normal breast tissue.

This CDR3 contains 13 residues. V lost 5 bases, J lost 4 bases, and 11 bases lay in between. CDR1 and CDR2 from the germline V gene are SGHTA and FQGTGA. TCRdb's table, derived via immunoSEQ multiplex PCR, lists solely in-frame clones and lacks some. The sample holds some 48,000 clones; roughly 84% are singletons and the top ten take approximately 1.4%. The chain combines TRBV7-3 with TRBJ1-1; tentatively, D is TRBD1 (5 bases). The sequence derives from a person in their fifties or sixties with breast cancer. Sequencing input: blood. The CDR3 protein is CASSMGPLTEAFF. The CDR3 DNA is TGTGCCAGCAGCATGGGACCTCTCACTGAAGCTTTCTTT. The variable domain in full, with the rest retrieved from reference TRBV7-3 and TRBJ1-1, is GAGVSQTPSNKVTEKGKYVELRCDPISGHTALYWYRQSLGQGPEFLIYFQGTGAADDSGLPNDRFFAVRPEGSVSTLKIQRTERGDSAVYLCASSMGPLTEAFFGQGTRLTVV.